This T cell receptor beta chain was sequenced for a study of early T cells in non-severe SARS-CoV-2 infection. Looking at the study overall: Sequenced bulk RNA came from whole blood that was unsorted, and chains were unpaired. Broader study findings: Sequences matched to VDJdb favored anti-spike CD8 responses, while private and CD4 specificities were missed.

In this sample, this clonotype turned up many times. Its antigen is currently unknown. There are 18 residues in the CDR3. The junction had 12 bases not matched to a gene; V was cut back by 4 bases and J by 2 bases. The germline gives CDR1 SGHDN, CDR2 FVKESK. TCRdb reanalysed the 5' RACE reads using MiXCR and keeps one entry per CDR3 protein. The sample lists 50,000 to 60,000 distinct CDR3 sequences, 5% to 7.5% occurring once. The TCR comes from an adult who was a healthcare worker with PCR-confirmed SARS-CoV-2 infection or an uninfected control (not recorded which). The chain uses TRBV14 and TRBJ2-1; 9 nucleotides match TRBD2. The starting material was whole blood, obtained at baseline. The CDR3 region is CASSRLEAQRGAYNEQFF. In DNA, the CDR3 is TGTGCCAGCAGCCGACTCGAGGCCCAGCGGGGGGCCTACAATGAGCAGTTCTTC.